The next 26 T cell receptor beta chains were all read from a single sample in a study of T cell responses to AZD1222 COVID-19 vaccine. Sequencing was performed with immunoSEQ multiplex PCR; in TCRdb, only in-frame clones are kept and a portion is missing. The sample has 97,000 or so clones, approximately 81% seen once. The source was peripheral blood, collected on day 0 of AZD1222 vaccination. These receptors all stem from an adult in good health.

This clone was recorded many times. This chain connects TRBV2 to TRBJ1-3; D possibly corresponds to TRBD1 (6 bases). Trimming took 6 bases from V and 0 from J, leaving 9 bases between them. Germline values: CDR1 SNHLY, CDR2 FYNNEI. This CDR3 is built from 14 residues. The CDR3 coding sequence is TGTGCCAGCAGGGCCAGGGGCTCTGGAAACACCATATATTTT. This gives the protein CASRARGSGNTIYF. The variable domain in full, completed from reference TRBV2 and TRBJ1-3, reads EPEVTQTPSHQVTQMGQEVILRCVPISNHLYFYWYRQILGQKVEFLVSFYNNEISEKSEIFDDQFSVERPDGSNFTLKIRSTKLEDSAMYFCASRARGSGNTIYFGEGSWLTVV.

This chain's CDR3 is CASSLALGDNGYTF. The CDR3 nucleotides are TGTGCCAGCAGCTTAGCGCTGGGTGACAATGGCTACACCTTC. The chain links TRBV7-9 to TRBJ1-2; D remains ambiguous. CDR1 SEHNR and CDR2 FQNEAQ come from the germline V gene (reference sequence). Trimming stripped 0 bases from V and 6 bases from J, with 11 bases between. This CDR3 is 14 amino acids long.

The V gene is TRBV19, the J gene TRBJ1-1; D call uncertain. Trimming removed 0 bases from V and 2 bases from J, with 10 bases in between. Germline assignment: CDR1 LNHDA and CDR2 SQIVND (reference sequence). This CDR3 contains 15 residues. CDR3: CASSIEGRANTEAFF. As DNA, the CDR3 is TGTGCCAGTAGTATAGAGGGGAGGGCTAACACTGAAGCTTTCTTT.

V is TRBV7-2 and J is TRBJ1-5; tentative D call: TRBD1 (5 bases). Germline V gene data show CDR1 as SGHTA and CDR2 as FQGNSA. CDR3 length: 15 residues. V lost 1 base, J lost 3 bases, and 10 bases lay in between. CDR3 residues: CASSLVTAPNQPQHF. The DNA for the CDR3 is TGTGCCAGCAGCTTAGTGACAGCTCCCAATCAGCCCCAGCATTTT.

Worth noting for this clone: The sample has other DNA sequences that encode this CDR3 too. V is TRBV4-3 and J is TRBJ2-1, with 11 nucleotides matching TRBD2. This CDR3 contains 16 residues. The germline CDR1 and CDR2 sequences are LGHNA and YSLEER. Trimming cost V 0 bases and J 3 bases; bases outside gene matches: 1. In DNA form, the CDR3 reads TGCGCCAGCAGCCAAGATACTAGCGGGGGCTACAATGAGCAGTTCTTC. It codes for CASSQDTSGGYNEQFF.

The chain has TRBV7-2 and TRBJ1-6; D unclear. The CDR3 is made up of 17 amino acids. Germline CDR1 SGHTA, CDR2 FQGNSA. With 4 bases removed from V and 7 bases from J, the gap between germline ends came to 20 bases. CDR3: CASSSQMERASNSPLHF. In nucleotides, the CDR3 is TGTGCCAGCAGCTCCCAGATGGAGAGAGCCTCAAATTCACCCCTCCACTTT.

The rearrangement joins TRBV7-2 to TRBJ1-2; TRBD1 might be the D (6 bases). The CDR3 is 13 residues long. Trimming shortened V by 5 bases and J by 0 bases, and 7 bases separated the two germline ends. CDR1 SGHTA and CDR2 FQGNSA come from the germline V gene. The CDR3 loop is CASSDRSNYGYTF. As DNA, the CDR3 is TGTGCCAGCAGCGACAGGTCTAACTATGGCTACACCTTC.

Here the CDR3 reads CAIKISPGLAGGANTGELFF. The CDR3 nucleotides are TGTGCCATCAAAATCTCCCCGGGACTAGCGGGGGGGGCGAACACCGGGGAGCTGTTTTTT. The J gene is TRBJ2-2, the V gene TRBV10-3, with TRBD2 matching over 16 bases. V shed 7 bases and J 0 bases; nucleotides not matched to a gene: 11. Germline lookup yields CDR1 ENHRY and CDR2 SYGVKD. The CDR3 loop spans 20 amino acids.

The V and J genes are TRBV19 and TRBJ2-1; 9 nucleotides agree with TRBD1. CDR3 length equals 18 residues. In germline, CDR1 is LNHDA, CDR2 SQIVND (reference sequence). Trimming took 7 bases from V and 4 from J; bases not matched to a gene: 17. CDR3 sequence reads: CASKKAGTGRKGYNEQFF. The CDR3 nucleotides read TGTGCCAGTAAAAAGGCCGGGACAGGGAGGAAGGGTTACAATGAGCAGTTCTTC.

This clone was seen repeatedly, ten times or more. V is TRBV11-3 and J is TRBJ2-4; 9 bases fit TRBD2. V lost 6 bases, J lost 0 bases, and 3 bases stayed unmatched. Germline CDR1 and CDR2: SGHNT and YENEEA. CDR3 length: 15 residues. The CDR3 reads CASSLAGLAKNIQYF. In nucleotides, the CDR3 is TGTGCCAGCAGTCTAGCGGGACTAGCCAAAAACATTCAGTACTTC.

This rearrangement joins TRBV11-3 to TRBJ2-3, with D perhaps assigned TRBD1 or TRBD2 (6 bases each). V shed 2 bases and J shed 5 bases, with 14 bases lying between them. From germline, CDR1 is SGHNT and CDR2 YENEEA. CDR3 length: 15 residues. The CDR3 protein is CASSLRGRGEDTQYF. The CDR3 region has the DNA TGTGCCAGCAGCTTAAGGGGTAGGGGGGAAGATACGCAGTATTTT.

This rearrangement joins TRBV7-2 to TRBJ1-1; tentative D call: TRBD1 (5 bases). Germline V gives CDR1 SGHTA, CDR2 FQGNSA. The CDR3 has 17 amino acids. V lost 1 base and J 6 bases, leaving 21 bases between the germline ends. CDR3 DNA sequence: TGTGCCAGCAGCTTAGTGGAGGGGCTGGTTCGCTCCCCTGAAGCTTTCTTT. This translates into CASSLVEGLVRSPEAFF.

Only a few counts were recorded for this clone. The CDR3 DNA is TGTGCCAGCTCGAGGGAGGTGGGACAGCCCCAGCATTTT. Amino acid sequence: CASSREVGQPQHF. The chain joins TRBV11-2 to TRBJ1-5; D is unresolved. Trimming cost V 8 bases and J 7 bases, with 15 bases left between them. Germline V gene sequence: CDR1 SGHAT, CDR2 FQNNGV. CDR3 size: 13 residues.

The chain joins TRBV3-1 (or the pseudogene TRBV3-2) to TRBJ2-1, with 13 bases aligning to TRBD2. The CDR3 sequence is 15 residues long. Germline V CDR1 and CDR2: LGHDT, YNNKEL (reference sequence). Losses at the gene ends were 4 bases for V and 9 bases for J; bases not matched to a gene: 6. The CDR3 DNA sequence: TGTGCCAGCAGCCGACGGACTAGCGGGGGTGGTGAGCAGTTCTTC. This encodes CASSRRTSGGGEQFF.

The rearrangement links TRBV19 to TRBJ1-6; possible D gene TRBD1, 6 bases. From germline, CDR1 is LNHDA and CDR2 SQIVND (reference sequence). This CDR3 has 16 residues. The V end was cut by 2 bases, the J end by 7 bases, with 15 bases between. DNA of the CDR3: TGTGCCAGTAGTATAACAGTAGGACAGAAAAATTCACCCCTCCACTTT. Translated, it gives CASSITVGQKNSPLHF.

The chain combines TRBV5-4 with TRBJ2-7; 10 bases are shared with TRBD2. This CDR3 is built from 15 residues. The germline CDR1 and CDR2 sequences are SGHNT and YYREEE (reference sequence). After removal of 0 bases from V and 6 bases from J, the junction contained 6 bases not matched to a gene. The chain's CDR3 is CASSLGLAGVGEQYF. The CDR3 DNA sequence: TGTGCCAGCAGCTTGGGGCTAGCGGGAGTGGGCGAGCAGTACTTC.

This clone was seen a few times. V and J are TRBV25-1 and TRBJ2-5; TRBD1 matches at 9 bases. The CDR3 has 15 amino acids. V gave up 9 bases and J gave up 7 bases; unmatched junction bases: 15. CDR1 is MGHDK, CDR2 SYGVNS, per germline. The CDR3 sequence: CASADPGQGGGTQYF. As DNA, the CDR3 is TGTGCCAGTGCCGATCCGGGACAGGGAGGGGGGACCCAGTACTTC.

The CDR3 nucleotides read TGTGCCAGCAGCGTAGGCCGGACTACGGGATGGACCCAGCATTTT. It is translated as CASSVGRTTGWTQHF. The V gene is TRBV9, the J gene TRBJ1-5; D is uncertain. Trimming pared 0 bases from V and 11 bases from J, leaving 18 bases between. Germline CDR1 SGDLS, CDR2 YYNGEE. This CDR3 is 15 amino acids long. Filled out from reference TRBV9 and TRBJ1-5, the complete variable domain reads DSGVTQTPKHLITATGQRVTLRCSPRSGDLSVYWYQQSLDQGLQFLIQYYNGEERAKGNILERFSAQQFPDLHSELNLSSLELGDSALYFCASSVGRTTGWTQHFGDGTRLSIL.

The V call is TRBV28, the J call TRBJ1-2; D possibly corresponds to TRBD1 (5 bases). This CDR3 has 16 residues. CDR1 is MDHEN and CDR2 is SYDVKM in the germline V gene. Trimming took 4 bases from V and 5 from J, leaving 20 bases between them. Here the CDR3 reads CASSSPSQARGYGYTF. In DNA, the CDR3 is TGTGCCAGCAGTTCCCCCTCGCAAGCGAGGGGATATGGCTACACCTTC.

This chain connects TRBV19 to TRBJ1-2; D uncertain. Germline CDR1 reads LNHDA; CDR2 reads SQIVND (reference sequence). Trimming pared 4 bases from V and 0 bases from J, leaving 9 bases between. The CDR3 sequence is 14 residues long. The CDR3 DNA reads TGTGCCAGTAGTAAGGCAGAGTCTAACTATGGCTACACCTTC. Translation gives CASSKAESNYGYTF.

The rearrangement joins TRBV6-4 to TRBJ2-1, with TRBD2 matching over 8 bases. Germline V lookup: CDR1 MRHNA, CDR2 SNTAGT. The junction had 2 bases not matched to a gene; V was cut back by 3 bases and J by 4 bases. This CDR3 has 14 amino acids. CDR3 residues: CASSEIAGYNEQFF. The DNA for the CDR3 is TGTGCCAGCAGTGAAATAGCGGGGTACAATGAGCAGTTCTTC.

Here the CDR3 reads CASSLDEGTSGTQETQYF. The DNA for the CDR3 is TGTGCCAGCAGCTTAGATGAAGGGACTAGCGGGACGCAAGAGACCCAGTACTTC. The V gene is TRBV11-3, the J gene TRBJ2-5; TRBD2 matches 13 bases. V was clipped by 0 bases and J by 2 bases; unmatched bases: 6. Germline V gene sequence: CDR1 SGHNT, CDR2 YENEEA. This CDR3 contains 18 residues.

CDR3 in DNA: TGTGCCAGCAGTGAAGCATTAGCGGGGGGGGACTCCTACAATGAGCAGTTCTTC. It translates to CASSEALAGGDSYNEQFF. V is TRBV2 and J is TRBJ2-1; TRBD2 matches at 11 bases. Germline V gives CDR1 SNHLY, CDR2 FYNNEI. The CDR3 runs to 18 residues. With V trimmed by 0 bases and J by 0 bases, 4 bases remained unmatched.

About this clone itself: The same CDR3 arises from other DNA sequences in this sample as well. This chain joins TRBV6-2 or TRBV6-3 and TRBJ2-7; unclear D gene. V shed 4 bases and J shed 6 bases, with 13 bases lying between them. This CDR3 region has 13 residues. Germline CDR1 and CDR2: MNHEY and SVGEGT. CDR3 DNA: TGTGCCAGCAGTTCTTCAACCCCTTTCGAGCAGTACTTC. Encoded protein: CASSSSTPFEQYF.

The chain carries TRBV7-9 and TRBJ1-3, with D unclear. The CDR3 sequence is 16 residues long. Deletions cut 1 base from V and 0 bases from J, with 10 bases between. CDR1 is SEHNR, CDR2 FQNEAQ, per germline (reference sequence). CDR3 region: CASSLVSGSSGNTIYF. The DNA of the CDR3 is TGTGCCAGCAGCTTAGTTTCCGGATCCTCTGGAAACACCATATATTTT.

The chain's CDR3 is CASSPRPGLVGNEQFF. The CDR3 region has the DNA TGTGCCAGCAGCCCGAGGCCAGGACTAGTTGGCAATGAGCAGTTCTTC. The genes are TRBV9 and TRBJ2-1; 7 positions match TRBD2. Germline CDR1 SGDLS, CDR2 YYNGEE. J gave up 6 bases and V 4 bases, and 13 bases lay outside the gene matches. The CDR3 consists of 16 residues.